This passage covers 10 T cell receptor beta chains from one sample sequenced in a study of identical twins. TCRdb reprocessed the 5' RACE reads via MiXCR and lists one record per CDR3 protein. The data show roughly 570,000 distinct CDR3 sequences, nearly 10% seen once. These records were also assigned to another study, of yellow fever vaccine responses in identical twins.

The sequencing input was PBMCs. These receptor sequences come from a woman under 30 in good health.

This clonotype was counted many times. This chain connects TRBV18 to TRBJ2-7; 10 bases align to TRBD1. The V gene end was trimmed by 4 bases and the J gene end by 7 bases; junction bases not matched to a gene: 4. The CDR3 is 13 residues long. Germline V gives CDR1 KGHSH, CDR2 LQKENI. CDR3 residues: CASSRGQGVEQYF. The CDR3 DNA sequence: TGTGCCAGCTCACGCGGACAGGGGGTTGAGCAGTACTTC.

This clonotype was found a few times. V is TRBV28 and J is TRBJ2-7, with TRBD2 identical over 7 bases. Per germline, CDR1 MDHEN and CDR2 SYDVKM. The ends lost 4 bases at V and 6 bases at J; junction bases unmatched: 9. This CDR3 has 14 amino acids. The CDR3 loop reads CASSSSREGPEQYF. The DNA for the CDR3 is TGTGCCAGCAGTTCTTCCAGGGAGGGCCCCGAGCAGTACTTC. Filled out from reference TRBV28 and TRBJ2-7, the complete variable domain reads DVKVTQSSRYLVKRTGEKVFLECVQDMDHENMFWYRQDPGLGLRLIYFSYDVKMKEKGDIPEGYSVSREKKERFSLILESASTNQTSMYLCASSSSREGPEQYFGPGTRLTVT.

The rearrangement uses TRBV5-5 and TRBJ1-6, with D perhaps matching TRBD1 (6 bases). Germline-derived CDR1 and CDR2 are SGHKS and YYEKEE (reference sequence). This CDR3 contains 16 residues. The V gene lost 4 bases and the J gene lost 5 bases, with 16 bases spanning the gap. The CDR3 nucleotides are TGTGCCAGCAGCCAGGGGTGGGCAGCCGATAATTCACCCCTCCACTTT. It codes for CASSQGWAADNSPLHF.

This clonotype was found a few times. The J gene is TRBJ2-5, the V gene TRBV20-1; perhaps TRBD2 as D (7 bases). The V and J ends lost 1 base and 2 bases respectively, with 11 bases between them. Germline V CDR1 and CDR2: DFQATT, SNEGSKA (reference sequence). The CDR3 covers 14 residues. CDR3 in DNA: TGCAGTGCTAGAGTCAGGGGAGGGCAAGAGACCCAGTACTTC. This translates into CSARVRGGQETQYF.

The chain couples TRBV29-1 to TRBJ2-5, with D possibly matching TRBD1 (5 bases). V dropped 4 bases and J dropped 7 bases, with 16 bases sitting between them. The CDR3 is 13 amino acids. Germline-derived CDR1 and CDR2 are SQVTM and ANQGSEA. CDR3 in DNA: TGCAGCGTTGTCCCCGACAGTTTTTGGACCCAGTACTTC. This translates into CSVVPDSFWTQYF.

This clonotype was seen many times. This chain's CDR3 is CASSPHSYGYTF. For the CDR3, the DNA is TGTGCCAGCAGCCCCCACAGCTATGGCTACACCTTC. This sequence joins TRBV7-2 and TRBJ1-2, with D unclear. Germline V CDR1 and CDR2: SGHTA, FQGNSA. The CDR3 is 12 residues long. V lost 5 bases and J 4 bases, leaving 8 bases between the germline ends.

This clonotype was found a few times. This rearrangement joins TRBV7-2 to TRBJ1-1; D uncertain. The V gene's germline CDR1 is SGHTA and CDR2 FQGNSA. The CDR3 is 14 amino acids. V lost 2 bases to trimming and J lost 5 bases, with 12 bases between them. CDR3 loop: CASSLLIAATEAFF. The CDR3 coding sequence is TGTGCCAGCAGCTTATTGATTGCGGCTACTGAAGCTTTCTTT.

This clonotype was recorded at least ten times. The J gene is TRBJ1-5, the V gene TRBV15, with TRBD1 matching 10 bases. Looked up from germline, CDR1 is LNHNV and CDR2 is YYDKDF (reference sequence). CDR3 length: 14 residues. V lost 5 bases to trimming and J lost 7 bases; unmatched junction nucleotides: 5. CDR3 DNA: TGTGCCACCAGCGGACAGGGGGTACAACAGCCCCAGCATTTT. As protein: CATSGQGVQQPQHF.

Ten or more counts support this clonotype. This chain connects TRBV9 to TRBJ2-5; a weak D match, TRBD1 (6 bases). Germline assignment: CDR1 SGDLS and CDR2 YYNGEE. The ends were cut back, 4 bases at V and 5 bases at J, with 12 bases in the middle. This CDR3 has 13 amino acids. The CDR3: CASSLDSVETQYF. DNA for the CDR3: TGTGCCAGCAGCTTGGACAGCGTGGAGACCCAGTACTTC.

This clonotype has a count of ten or more. The V call is TRBV7-2, the J call TRBJ2-7, with TRBD2 matching 8 bases. The CDR3 contains 16 residues. The V gene end was trimmed by 0 bases and the J gene end by 3 bases; junction bases not matched to a gene: 7. Germline CDR1 is SGHTA and CDR2 is FQGNSA. The CDR3 sequence: CASSLAHLAGDYEQYF. For the CDR3, the DNA is TGTGCCAGCAGCTTAGCGCACCTAGCGGGTGACTACGAGCAGTACTTC.